The 26 T cell receptor beta chains below all came from one sample that was sequenced in a study of blood T cell repertoires in COVID-19. Profiling relied on immunoSEQ multiplex PCR, and the TCRdb table lists in-frame clones only, not all of them. The sample has roughly 280,000 clones, around 90% seen once; the top ten hold about 2.2%. Sequenced input: peripheral blood. The receptors originated from a woman aged 45-65 years who had recovered from COVID-19.

V gene TRBV6-2 or TRBV6-3 combines with J gene TRBJ1-1, with D hard to call. The CDR3 totals 13 residues. V dropped 6 bases and J dropped 0 bases, with 8 bases sitting between them. Looked up from germline, CDR1 is MNHEY and CDR2 is SVGEGT. The CDR3 protein is CASSQQLNTEAFF. The CDR3 DNA reads TGTGCCAGCAGCCAACAGCTGAACACTGAAGCTTTCTTT.

This chain connects TRBV28 to TRBJ1-1; D is perhaps TRBD1 (5 bases). V gave up 6 bases and J gave up 5 bases, with 19 bases separating them. CDR3 length equals 15 residues. CDR1 is MDHEN, CDR2 SYDVKM, per germline. As DNA, the CDR3 is TGTGCCAGCAGGGGACTTGGCGGAGGCTTAACTGAAGCTTTCTTT. Encoded protein: CASRGLGGGLTEAFF.

The chain uses TRBV3-1 (or the pseudogene TRBV3-2) and TRBJ2-7; the match to TRBD2 covers 10 bases. V was clipped by 1 base and J by 3 bases; unmatched bases: 6. The CDR3 runs to 16 residues. Germline assignment: CDR1 LGHDT and CDR2 YNNKEL (reference sequence). DNA for the CDR3: TGTGCCAGCAGCCAAGGGGCTAGCGGGAGACTCTACGAGCAGTACTTC. This encodes CASSQGASGRLYEQYF.

The chain is built from TRBV28 and TRBJ2-2, with D possibly matching TRBD2 (5 bases). This CDR3 has 16 residues. Germline loops: CDR1 MDHEN, CDR2 SYDVKM. V was pared by 8 bases and J by 3 bases, with 19 bases between. CDR3 region: CASSSRARLYTGELFF. In nucleotides, the CDR3 is TGTGCCAGCTCATCGAGGGCTAGGTTGTACACCGGGGAGCTGTTTTTT.

The J gene is TRBJ2-1, the V gene TRBV7-2; a possible D gene is TRBD2 (7 bases). The germline CDR1 and CDR2 sequences are SGHTA and FQGNSA. The CDR3 runs to 14 residues. V lost 5 bases and J lost 5, with 13 bases in between. The CDR3 coding sequence is TGTGCCAGCAGCGCCGGGGGGCTAGACAATGAGCAGTTCTTC. Translating gives CASSAGGLDNEQFF.

The chain is built from TRBV4-2 and TRBJ1-2; no clear D gene. V shed 4 bases and J shed 1 base, with 10 bases lying between them. Germline V CDR1 and CDR2: LGHNA, YNFKEQ. The CDR3 is 14 residues long. The CDR3 loop reads CASSPTGINYGYTF. As DNA, the CDR3 is TGTGCCAGCAGCCCTACCGGGATTAACTATGGCTACACCTTC.

The genes are TRBV7-2 and TRBJ2-3; TRBD2 matches at 9 bases. CDR1 SGHTA and CDR2 FQGNSA come from the germline V gene. With 6 bases clipped from V and 6 bases from J, the junction kept 16 bases outside the gene matches. The CDR3 loop spans 17 amino acids. CDR3 residues: CASRLVSGGVRGDTQYF. In nucleotides, the CDR3 is TGTGCCAGCAGATTGGTTAGCGGGGGTGTTAGGGGGGATACGCAGTATTTT. The full variable domain, in which reference TRBV7-2 and TRBJ2-3 provide the parts outside the CDR3, is GAGVSQSPSNKVTEKGKDVELRCDPISGHTALYWYRQSLGQGLEFLIYFQGNSAPDKSGLPSDRFSAERTGGSVSTLTIQRTQQEDSAVYLCASRLVSGGVRGDTQYFGPGTRLTVL.

J is TRBJ2-3 and V is TRBV9; 7 nucleotides match TRBD1. Trimming cost V 1 base and J 1 base; bases outside gene matches: 3. Germline assignment: CDR1 SGDLS and CDR2 YYNGEE. The CDR3 covers 15 residues. CDR3 loop: CASSVRQGGTDTQYF. The CDR3, as DNA: TGTGCCAGCAGCGTACGACAGGGAGGCACAGATACGCAGTATTTT.

Comment on this clone: The sample holds other DNA sequences that translate to the same CDR3. The DNA for the CDR3 is TGTGCCAGCAGCCTTCGGACAGGGTCGTATGGCTACACCTTC. This translates into CASSLRTGSYGYTF. This chain joins TRBV5-4 and TRBJ1-2, with 8 bases lining up with TRBD1. Germline CDR1 reads SGHNT; CDR2 reads YYREEE (reference sequence). This CDR3 comprises 14 residues. J gave up 5 bases and V 4 bases, and 7 bases lay outside the gene matches. Full variable domain (missing parts from reference TRBV5-4 and TRBJ1-2): ETGVTQSPTHLIKTRGQQVTLRCSSQSGHNTVSWYQQALGQGPQFIFQYYREEENGRGNFPPRFSGLQFPNYSSELNVNALELDDSALYLCASSLRTGSYGYTFGSGTRLTVV.

The rearrangement joins TRBV19 to TRBJ1-2; no clear D. This CDR3 spans 13 amino acids. Per the germline V gene, CDR1 is LNHDA and CDR2 is SQIVND (reference sequence). V lost 4 bases to trimming and J lost 3 bases, with 9 bases between them. The CDR3 loop reads CASSKSGHYGYTF. The CDR3 DNA reads as TGTGCCAGTAGTAAGTCCGGTCACTATGGCTACACCTTC.

J is TRBJ1-1 and V is TRBV9; a possible D gene is TRBD1 (6 bases). Looked up from germline, CDR1 is SGDLS and CDR2 is YYNGEE. CDR3 length: 16 residues. V gave up 3 bases and J gave up 2 bases, with 17 bases separating them. DNA of the CDR3: TGTGCCAGCAGCGCCAACCGGGACACGCCCAACACTGAAGCTTTCTTT. It codes for CASSANRDTPNTEAFF.

The count of this clone is one. The chain has TRBV10-3 and TRBJ2-4; 7 bases match TRBD1. CDR3 length: 16 residues. J lost 4 bases, V lost 2 bases, and 8 bases had no gene match. Germline V CDR1 and CDR2: ENHRY, SYGVKD. The CDR3 region has the DNA TGTGCCATCAGTGAGACCCCGGGACAGACTAAAAACATTCAGTACTTC. Translation: CAISETPGQTKNIQYF.

The chain joins TRBV27 to TRBJ1-5; TRBD1 agrees at 7 bases. Germline V gene lookup returns CDR1 MNHEY and CDR2 SMNVEV (reference sequence). J gave up 0 bases and V 5 bases, and 7 bases lay outside the gene matches. This CDR3 contains 16 residues. The DNA for the CDR3 is TGTGCCAGCAGTCCGTCGCAGGGGGATAGCAATCAGCCCCAGCATTTT. It encodes CASSPSQGDSNQPQHF.

This clone has more than one count but fewer than ten. The chain recombines TRBV6-5 with TRBJ1-1; the D is unclear. The CDR3 has 13 amino acids. V was trimmed by 2 bases and J by 6 bases, leaving 10 bases between them. Germline loops: CDR1 MNHEY, CDR2 SVGAGI. The CDR3 DNA reads as TGTGCCAGCAGTTACGAGGGAAGAGCTGAAGCTTTCTTT. Protein product: CASSYEGRAEAFF.

This clone appeared a few times. The V call is TRBV30, the J call TRBJ1-5; 7 bases agree with TRBD1. This CDR3 spans 13 amino acids. Losses at the gene ends were 4 bases for V and 7 bases for J; bases not matched to a gene: 7. CDR1 is GTSNPN and CDR2 is SVGIG in the germline V gene (reference sequence). In DNA, the CDR3 is TGTGCCTGGACCCCAGACAGGGACCAGCCCCAGCATTTT. Amino acids: CAWTPDRDQPQHF.

The chain employs TRBV6-5 and TRBJ2-7; D might be TRBD1 (5 bases). CDR1 and CDR2 from the germline V gene are MNHEY and SVGAGI. The CDR3 is 14 amino acids. Deletions cut 4 bases from V and 4 bases from J, with 14 bases between. DNA of the CDR3: TGTGCCAGCAGTTTACGCCCAGGGAAATACGAGCAGTACTTC. This gives the protein CASSLRPGKYEQYF.

This chain joins TRBV5-6 and TRBJ1-6; D not certain. The V and J ends lost 2 bases and 9 bases respectively, with 12 bases between them. Germline loops: CDR1 SGHDT, CDR2 YYEEEE. The CDR3 sequence is 14 residues long. The CDR3 region has the DNA TGTGCCAGCAGCTTTAGCGAAGAAGCTTCACCCCTCCACTTT. It translates to CASSFSEEASPLHF.

This clone was counted a few times. The chain recombines TRBV2 with TRBJ1-3; TRBD1 might be the D (6 bases). V was shortened by 4 bases and J by 4 bases, with 14 bases between the two germline ends. The CDR3 runs to 15 residues. Germline values: CDR1 SNHLY, CDR2 FYNNEI. CDR3 sequence (DNA): TGTGCCAGCAGTGTGGGCAGGGGAGCCGGAAACACCATATATTTT. Translating it yields CASSVGRGAGNTIYF.

There are a few counts of this clone. V is TRBV6-5 and J is TRBJ1-2; 7 positions match TRBD1. After removal of 0 bases from V and 5 bases from J, the junction contained 3 bases not matched to a gene. Germline-derived CDR1 and CDR2 are MNHEY and SVGAGI. This CDR3 has 14 amino acids. Here the CDR3 DNA reads TGTGCCAGCAGTTACTCCTCAGGGGGGTATGGCTACACCTTC. Translated: CASSYSSGGYGYTF.

V gene TRBV7-9 combines with J gene TRBJ1-1; 11 nucleotides align to TRBD1. This CDR3 contains 15 residues. CDR1 and CDR2 from the germline V gene are SEHNR and FQNEAQ (reference sequence). Trimming took 6 bases from V and 3 from J; bases not matched to a gene: 6. The CDR3 region has the DNA TGTGCCAGCAGGTGGGGGACAGGGGGAGACACTGAAGCTTTCTTT. Its translation is CASRWGTGGDTEAFF.

This clone was observed a handful of times. The CDR3 DNA reads TGCGCCAGCAGCCAAAACAGGGGGCTGGGGACTGAAGCTTTCTTT. Protein product: CASSQNRGLGTEAFF. V gene TRBV5-1 combines with J gene TRBJ1-1; 9 bases map to TRBD1. This CDR3 region has 15 residues. With V trimmed by 4 bases and J by 5 bases, 9 bases remained unmatched. The germline CDR1 and CDR2 sequences are SGHRS and YFSETQ.

This chain links TRBV11-3 with TRBJ2-1; D is possibly TRBD2 (6 bases). This CDR3 is built from 15 residues. Looked up from germline, CDR1 is SGHNT and CDR2 is YENEEA. With 4 bases removed from V and 4 bases from J, the gap between germline ends came to 14 bases. The CDR3 spells CASSSKGLKYNEQFF. For the CDR3, the DNA is TGTGCCAGCAGCTCGAAGGGACTGAAATACAATGAGCAGTTCTTC.

The rearrangement uses TRBV2 and TRBJ2-2; TRBD2 is a possible D gene (5 bases). Germline assignment: CDR1 SNHLY and CDR2 FYNNEI. Trimming stripped 2 bases from V and 5 bases from J, with 9 bases between. The CDR3 is 14 amino acids. In DNA form, the CDR3 reads TGTGCCAGCAGTGAATGGACGGGGACCGGGGAGCTGTTTTTT. This gives the protein CASSEWTGTGELFF. The full variable domain, rest sourced from reference TRBV2 and TRBJ2-2, is EPEVTQTPSHQVTQMGQEVILRCVPISNHLYFYWYRQILGQKVEFLVSFYNNEISEKSEIFDDQFSVERPDGSNFTLKIRSTKLEDSAMYFCASSEWTGTGELFFGEGSRLTVL.

As DNA, the CDR3 is TGTGCCAGCGGGAGGACAGGGGACTACGAGCAGTACTTC. Its translation is CASGRTGDYEQYF. This chain links TRBV27 with TRBJ2-7; 9 nucleotides align to TRBD1. This CDR3 has 13 residues. Germline CDR1 is MNHEY and CDR2 is SMNVEV (reference sequence). V trimming: 8 bases; J trimming: 3 bases; junction bases outside the gene matches: 5.

The chain joins TRBV18 to TRBJ2-1, with D possibly TRBD1 on 5 matching bases. From germline, CDR1 is KGHSH and CDR2 LQKENI. This CDR3 contains 17 residues. Trimming shortened V by 3 bases and J by 3 bases, and 18 bases separated the two germline ends. The CDR3, as DNA: TGTGCCAGCTCACCTCTAGAGGCACAGGAGTTCTACAATGAGCAGTTCTTC. Its translation is CASSPLEAQEFYNEQFF.

This clone occurred once. This chain joins TRBV3-1 (or the pseudogene TRBV3-2) and TRBJ1-2; 8 bases are a match to TRBD1. The CDR3 covers 15 residues. The V segment lost 3 bases and the J segment 1 base; nucleotides outside the gene matches: 4. CDR1 LGHDT and CDR2 YNNKEL come from the germline V gene (reference sequence). The CDR3 spells CASSHWTGSNYGYTF. CDR3 DNA sequence: TGTGCCAGCAGCCACTGGACAGGGAGTAACTATGGCTACACCTTC.